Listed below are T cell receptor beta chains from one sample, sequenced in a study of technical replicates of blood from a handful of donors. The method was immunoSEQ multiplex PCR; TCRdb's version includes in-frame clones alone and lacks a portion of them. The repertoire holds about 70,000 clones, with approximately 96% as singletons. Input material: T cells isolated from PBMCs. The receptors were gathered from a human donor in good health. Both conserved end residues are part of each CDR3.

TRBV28,CASRLTSGTSGSSYEQYF
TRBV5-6,CASSLGQGAGQPQHF
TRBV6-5,CASNVGTSSSGELFF
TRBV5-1,CASSGGTTYNEQFF
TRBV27,CASGRDRALGTEAFF
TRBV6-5,CASSYGQGTGNTIYF
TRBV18,CASSPPTVNEQFF
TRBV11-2,CASSLRAYKGAVNEKLFF
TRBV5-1,CASSLGQGAEQYF
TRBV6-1,CASRLQGASYGYTF
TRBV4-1,CASSQVGAGGPDTQYF
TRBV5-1,CASSVAVMNTEAFF
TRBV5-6,CASSGFTGTPYNEQFF
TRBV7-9,CASSPRLSRYNEQFF
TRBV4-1,CASSQGEATGPQETQYF
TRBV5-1,CASSLEGLAYNEQFF
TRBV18,CASSPRAGSYNSPLHF
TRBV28,CASSLRSYEQYF
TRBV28,CAAAGTNYNEQFF
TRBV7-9,CASPAGLVSNEQFF
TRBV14,CASSQERRTRFETQYF
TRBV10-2,CASSESTGLGGTQYF
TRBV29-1,CSVGDNAATNEKLFF